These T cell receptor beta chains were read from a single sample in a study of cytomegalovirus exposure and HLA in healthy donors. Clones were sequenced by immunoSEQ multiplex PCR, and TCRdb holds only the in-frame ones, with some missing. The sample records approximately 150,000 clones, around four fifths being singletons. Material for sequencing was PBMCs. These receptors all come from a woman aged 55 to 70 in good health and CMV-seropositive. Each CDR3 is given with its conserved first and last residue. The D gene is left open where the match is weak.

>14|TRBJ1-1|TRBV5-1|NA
CASSLGVENTEAFF
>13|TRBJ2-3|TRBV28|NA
CASGRGGRDTQYF
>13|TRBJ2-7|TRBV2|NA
CASSPGTPYEQYF
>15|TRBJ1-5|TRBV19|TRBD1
CASSIDRGYNQPQHF
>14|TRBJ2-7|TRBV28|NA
CASSGDSPPYEQYF
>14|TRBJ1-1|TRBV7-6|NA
CASSPTGLNTEAFF
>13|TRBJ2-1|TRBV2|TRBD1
CASRGTGLNEQFF
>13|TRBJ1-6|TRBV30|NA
CAAEGGLISPLHF
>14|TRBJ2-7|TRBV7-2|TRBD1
CASSFGQGAREQYF
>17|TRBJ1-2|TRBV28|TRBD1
CASSRPGQYPTMQGYTF